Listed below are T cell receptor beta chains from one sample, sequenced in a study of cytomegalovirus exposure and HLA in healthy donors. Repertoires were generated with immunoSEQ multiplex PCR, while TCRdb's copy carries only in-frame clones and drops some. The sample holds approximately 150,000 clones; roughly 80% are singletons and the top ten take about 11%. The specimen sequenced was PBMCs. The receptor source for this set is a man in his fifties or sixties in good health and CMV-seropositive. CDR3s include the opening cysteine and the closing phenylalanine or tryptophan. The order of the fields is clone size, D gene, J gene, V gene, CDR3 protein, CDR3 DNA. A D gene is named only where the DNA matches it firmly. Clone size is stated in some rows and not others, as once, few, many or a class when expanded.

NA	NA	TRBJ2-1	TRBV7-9	CASSPPIRVPYNEQFF	TGTGCCAGCAGCCCCCCCATTAGAGTCCCCTACAATGAGCAGTTCTTC
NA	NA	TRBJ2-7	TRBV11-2	CASSLDFTGYYEQYF	TGTGCCAGCAGCTTAGATTTTACAGGATACTACGAGCAGTACTTC
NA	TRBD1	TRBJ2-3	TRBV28	CASSLDRGGDTQYF	TGTGCCAGCAGTCTGGACAGGGGGGGAGATACGCAGTATTTT
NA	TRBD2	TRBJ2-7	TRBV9	CASSVGLAGYLHEQYF	TGTGCCAGCAGCGTAGGGCTAGCGGGATATCTCCACGAGCAGTACTTC
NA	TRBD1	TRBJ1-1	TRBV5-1	CASNSGTANTEAFF	TGCGCCAGCAACTCCGGGACAGCGAACACTGAAGCTTTCTTT
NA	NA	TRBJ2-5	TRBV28	CASSFVGVVETQYF	TGTGCCAGCAGTTTCGTCGGGGTGGTGGAGACCCAGTACTTC
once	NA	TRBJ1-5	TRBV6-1	CASSGGKPQHF	TGTGCCAGCAGCGGGGGGAAGCCCCAGCATTTT
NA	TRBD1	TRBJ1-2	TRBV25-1	CASEDRGDVYGYTF	TGTGCCAGCGAGGACAGGGGGGATGTCTATGGCTACACCTTC
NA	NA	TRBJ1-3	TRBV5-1	CASSSGGNTIYF	TGCGCCAGCAGCTCGGGTGGAAACACCATATATTTT
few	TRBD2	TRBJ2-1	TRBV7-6	CASSSGLAGGLSHEQFF	TGTGCCAGCAGCTCGGGACTAGCGGGGGGGTTATCTCATGAGCAGTTCTTC
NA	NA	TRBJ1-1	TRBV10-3	CATGRQMNTEAFF	TGTGCCACGGGGAGGCAAATGAACACTGAAGCTTTCTTT
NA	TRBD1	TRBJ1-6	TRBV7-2	CASSLTGVNSPLHF	TGTGCCAGCAGCTTAACAGGGGTTAATTCACCCCTCCACTTT
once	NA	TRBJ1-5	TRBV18	CASSRGLNQPQHF	TGTGCCAGCTCACGGGGGCTCAATCAGCCCCAGCATTTT
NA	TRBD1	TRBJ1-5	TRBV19	CASSVGRDRGYQPQHF	TGTGCCAGTAGTGTAGGCCGGGACAGGGGTTATCAGCCCCAGCATTTT
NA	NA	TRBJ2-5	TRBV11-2	CASSFESVGGTQYF	TGTGCCAGCAGCTTCGAAAGCGTGGGGGGGACCCAGTACTTC
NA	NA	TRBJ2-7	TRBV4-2	CASSQERGGAYEQYF	TGTGCCAGCAGCCAAGAAAGGGGAGGTGCTTACGAGCAGTACTTC
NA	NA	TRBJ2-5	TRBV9	CASSVASRAETQYF	TGTGCCAGCAGCGTGGCATCCAGGGCGGAGACCCAGTACTTC
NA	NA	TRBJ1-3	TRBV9	CASSAPPWKGTGNTIYF	TGTGCCAGCAGCGCGCCGCCCTGGAAGGGGACTGGAAACACCATATATTTT
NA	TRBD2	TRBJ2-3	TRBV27	CASTLAGDTDTQYF	TGTGCCAGCACCCTCGCGGGGGATACAGATACGCAGTATTTT
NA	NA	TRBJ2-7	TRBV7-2	CASSFQPSSYEQYF	TGTGCCAGCAGCTTTCAACCGAGCTCCTACGAGCAGTACTTC
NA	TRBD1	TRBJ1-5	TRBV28	CASYQGANQPQHF	TGTGCCAGCTACCAGGGGGCCAATCAGCCCCAGCATTTT
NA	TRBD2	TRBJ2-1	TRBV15	CATSRGLAGRYNEQFF	TGTGCCACCAGCAGGGGACTAGCGGGGAGATACAATGAGCAGTTCTTC